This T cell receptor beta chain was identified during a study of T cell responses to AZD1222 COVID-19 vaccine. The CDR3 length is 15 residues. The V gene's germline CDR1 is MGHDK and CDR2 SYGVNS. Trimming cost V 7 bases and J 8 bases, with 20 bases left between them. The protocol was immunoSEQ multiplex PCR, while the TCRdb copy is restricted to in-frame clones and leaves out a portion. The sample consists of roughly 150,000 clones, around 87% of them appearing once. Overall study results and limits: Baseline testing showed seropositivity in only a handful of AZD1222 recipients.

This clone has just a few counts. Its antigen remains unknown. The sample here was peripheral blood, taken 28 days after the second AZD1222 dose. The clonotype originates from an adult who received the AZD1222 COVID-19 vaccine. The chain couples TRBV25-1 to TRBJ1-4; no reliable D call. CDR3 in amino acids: CASTGEARFGEKLFF. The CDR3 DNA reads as TGTGCCAGCACCGGTGAGGCGAGGTTTGGCGAAAAACTGTTTTTT.